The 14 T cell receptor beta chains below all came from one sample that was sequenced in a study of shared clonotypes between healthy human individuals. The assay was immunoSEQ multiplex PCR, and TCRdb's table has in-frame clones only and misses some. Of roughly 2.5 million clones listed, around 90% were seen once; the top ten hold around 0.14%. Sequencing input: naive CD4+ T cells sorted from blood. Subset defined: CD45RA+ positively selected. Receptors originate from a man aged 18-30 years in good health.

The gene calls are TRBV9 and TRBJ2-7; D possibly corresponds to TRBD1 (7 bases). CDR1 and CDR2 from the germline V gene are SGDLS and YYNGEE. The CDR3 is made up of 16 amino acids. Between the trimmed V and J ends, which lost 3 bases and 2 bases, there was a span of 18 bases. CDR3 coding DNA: TGTGCCAGCAGCGAGGAGGGTGGGACAGTCCCCTACGAGCAGTACTTC. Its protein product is CASSEEGGTVPYEQYF.

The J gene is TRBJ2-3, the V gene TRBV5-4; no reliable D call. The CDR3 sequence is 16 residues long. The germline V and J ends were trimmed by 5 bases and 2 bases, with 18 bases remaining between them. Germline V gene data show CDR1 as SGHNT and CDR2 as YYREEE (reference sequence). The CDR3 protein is CASRSGSTLDTDTQYF. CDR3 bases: TGTGCCAGCAGGTCCGGGTCTACCCTCGACACAGATACGCAGTATTTT.

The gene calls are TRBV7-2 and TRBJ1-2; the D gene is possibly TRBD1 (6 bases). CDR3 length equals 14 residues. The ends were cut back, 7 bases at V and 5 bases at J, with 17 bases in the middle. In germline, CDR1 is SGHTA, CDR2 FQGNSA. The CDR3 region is CASTNRDTTYGYTF. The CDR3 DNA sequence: TGTGCCAGCACCAACAGGGATACAACGTATGGCTACACCTTC.

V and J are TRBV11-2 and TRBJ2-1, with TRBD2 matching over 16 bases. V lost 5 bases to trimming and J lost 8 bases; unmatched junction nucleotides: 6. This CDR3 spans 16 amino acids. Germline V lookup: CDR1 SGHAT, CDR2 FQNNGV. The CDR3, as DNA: TGTGCCAGCAGCCCCGGGACTAGCGGGGGGGTCGATGAGCAGTTCTTC. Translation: CASSPGTSGGVDEQFF.

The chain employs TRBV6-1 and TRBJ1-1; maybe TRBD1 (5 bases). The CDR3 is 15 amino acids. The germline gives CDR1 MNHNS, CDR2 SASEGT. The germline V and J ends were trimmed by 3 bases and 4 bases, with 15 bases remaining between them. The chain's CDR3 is CASSDWEGVGTEAFF. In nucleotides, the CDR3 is TGTGCCAGCAGTGACTGGGAAGGGGTGGGCACTGAAGCTTTCTTT.

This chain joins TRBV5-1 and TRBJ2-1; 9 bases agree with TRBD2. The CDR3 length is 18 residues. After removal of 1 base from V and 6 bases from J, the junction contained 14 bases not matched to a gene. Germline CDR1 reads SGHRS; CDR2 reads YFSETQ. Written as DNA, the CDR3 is TGCGCCAGCAGCTTGCAATCGACTAGCGGAGTTTTCGGCAATGAGCAGTTCTTC. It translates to CASSLQSTSGVFGNEQFF.

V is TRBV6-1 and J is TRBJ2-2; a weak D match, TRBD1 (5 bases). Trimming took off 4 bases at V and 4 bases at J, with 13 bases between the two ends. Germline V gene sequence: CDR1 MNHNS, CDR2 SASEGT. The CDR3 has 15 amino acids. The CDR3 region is CASSVTVSGTGELFF. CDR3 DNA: TGTGCCAGCAGTGTGACAGTATCGGGCACCGGGGAGCTGTTTTTT.

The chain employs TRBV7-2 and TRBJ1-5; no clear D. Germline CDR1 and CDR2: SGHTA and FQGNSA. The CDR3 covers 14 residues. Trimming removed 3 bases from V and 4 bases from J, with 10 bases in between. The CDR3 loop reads CASSFLGLNQPQHF. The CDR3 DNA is TGTGCCAGCAGCTTCTTAGGGCTTAATCAGCCCCAGCATTTT.

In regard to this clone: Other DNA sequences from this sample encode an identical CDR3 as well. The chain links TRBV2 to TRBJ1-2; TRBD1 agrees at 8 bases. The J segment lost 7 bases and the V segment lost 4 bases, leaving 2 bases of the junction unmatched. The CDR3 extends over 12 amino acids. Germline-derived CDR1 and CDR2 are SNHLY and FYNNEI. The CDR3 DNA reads TGTGCCAGCAGTGGAGACAGGGGTGGCTACACCTTC. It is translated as CASSGDRGGYTF.

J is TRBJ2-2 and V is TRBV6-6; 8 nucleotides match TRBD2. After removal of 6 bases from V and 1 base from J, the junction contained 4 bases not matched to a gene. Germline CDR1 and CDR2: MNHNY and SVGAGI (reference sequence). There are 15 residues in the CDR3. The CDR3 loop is CASRTLAENTGELFF. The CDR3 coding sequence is TGTGCCAGCAGAACACTAGCGGAGAACACCGGGGAGCTGTTTTTT.

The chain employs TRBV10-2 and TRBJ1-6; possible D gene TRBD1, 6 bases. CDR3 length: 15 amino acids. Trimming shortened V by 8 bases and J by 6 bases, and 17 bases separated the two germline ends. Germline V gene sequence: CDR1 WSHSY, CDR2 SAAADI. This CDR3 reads CASHPSGVLNSPLHF. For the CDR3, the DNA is TGCGCCAGCCACCCTTCAGGGGTCCTTAATTCACCCCTCCACTTT.

CDR3 sequence reads: CASSPGQGGSGELFF. The CDR3 DNA follows: TGTGCCAGCAGCCCCGGACAGGGGGGCTCCGGGGAGCTGTTTTTT. This chain connects TRBV7-9 to TRBJ2-2; 10 bases agree with TRBD1. Germline CDR1 and CDR2: SEHNR and FQNEAQ (reference sequence). This CDR3 spans 15 amino acids. The ends lost 5 bases at V and 6 bases at J; junction bases unmatched: 6.

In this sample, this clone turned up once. The CDR3 nucleotides read TGTGCCAGCAGCGGACAGGGTTGGGAGACCGGGGAGCTGTTTTTT. This gives the protein CASSGQGWETGELFF. The genes are TRBV14 and TRBJ2-2; 8 nucleotides agree with TRBD1. CDR1 is SGHDN, CDR2 FVKESK, per germline. The CDR3 contains 15 residues. Losses at the gene ends were 5 bases for V and 5 bases for J; bases not matched to a gene: 7. Drawing the rest from reference TRBV14 and TRBJ2-2, the complete variable domain is EAGVTQFPSHSVIEKGQTVTLRCDPISGHDNLYWYRRVMGKEIKFLLHFVKESKQDESGMPNNRFLAERTGGTYSTLKVQPAELEDSGVYFCASSGQGWETGELFFGEGSRLTVL.

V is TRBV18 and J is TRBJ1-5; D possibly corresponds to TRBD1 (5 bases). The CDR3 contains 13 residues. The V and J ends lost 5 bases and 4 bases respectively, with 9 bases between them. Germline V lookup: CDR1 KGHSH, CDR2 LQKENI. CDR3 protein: CASSSAGNQPQHF. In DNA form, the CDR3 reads TGTGCCAGCTCATCGGCAGGGAATCAGCCCCAGCATTTT.